These T cell receptor beta chains were read from a single sample in a study of shared clonotypes between healthy human individuals. Data came from immunoSEQ multiplex PCR; TCRdb stores just in-frame clones and leaves some out. This sample carries 750,000 to 1,000,000 clones, more than 85% of them seen once, and the ten largest clones take 24%. Material for sequencing was naive CD8+ T cells sorted from blood. Receptors were obtained from a man between 25 and 39 years old in good health. The conserved cysteine and the conserved F or W are not part of the CDR3 here. The order of the fields is J gene, V gene, CDR3 protein.

TRBJ2-3 TRBV2 ASSVQGSTDTQY
TRBJ2-3 TRBV7-9 ASSPTSVSTDTQY
TRBJ2-1 TRBV13 ASSLRVAYNEQF
TRBJ2-1 TRBV7-8 ASSPRLATGVEAYNEQF
TRBJ2-7 TRBV2 ASRDRGDEQY
TRBJ2-4 TRBV30 AWSGLEAKNIQY
TRBJ2-7 TRBV4-1 ASSHYPGGPSEQY
TRBJ2-5 TRBV27 ASKREGRETQY
TRBJ2-3 TRBV28 ASRLTSGTDTQY
TRBJ1-2 TRBV9 ASSGDSYGYT
TRBJ2-5 TRBV14 ASSPTTIKGETQY
TRBJ2-7 TRBV27 ASSPSGFYYEQY
TRBJ2-3 TRBV5-4 ASSPGLDSTDTQY
TRBJ2-5 TRBV29-1 SADTGPNQELQY
TRBJ2-1 TRBV28 ASSFRRDNEQF
TRBJ1-4 TRBV2 ASIRRTGSYEKLF
TRBJ2-2 TRBV10-3 AISETGANTGELF
TRBJ2-1 TRBV9 ASSTGGGREAETYNEQF
TRBJ2-2 TRBV5-1 ASSSGGYTGELF
TRBJ2-3 TRBV9 ASSMGNGQGTDTQY
TRBJ2-7 TRBV14 ASSRADGGEQY
TRBJ1-1 TRBV4-1 ASSQGWGRGTEAF
TRBJ2-1 TRBV27 ASAPGSSYNEQF
TRBJ2-2 TRBV7-9 ASSAFDRGVNTGELF
TRBJ1-3 TRBV4-3 ASSQDLRGSGNTIY
TRBJ2-7 TRBV9 ASSTSTGGAFYEQY
TRBJ1-1 TRBV11-2 ASTFPTAPEAF
TRBJ2-4 TRBV7-9 ASSHGLAGGERVIQY
TRBJ2-2 TRBV5-1 ASSLGDINEFRTGGTGELF
TRBJ2-1 TRBV7-3 ASSLMGLAGGNNEQF
TRBJ2-2 TRBV15 ATSSSGNTGELF
TRBJ2-7 TRBV6-5 ASRLTEVHEQY
TRBJ2-3 TRBV11-2 ASTPGHTDTQY
TRBJ2-7 TRBV5-6 ASSLFAESYEQY
TRBJ2-1 TRBV11-3 ASSPRLRPHEQF
TRBJ2-2 TRBV7-9 ASSWNVGVAGELF
TRBJ2-7 TRBV27 ASTAAGGMGEQY
TRBJ2-3 TRBV11-2 ASSLGQGGVTDTQY
TRBJ2-1 TRBV6-5 ASSIQGPDEQF
TRBJ2-7 TRBV15 ATSRGLGGTGPSYEQY
TRBJ2-1 TRBV7-6 ASSLWTTSSYNEQF
TRBJ1-5 TRBV11-2 ASSLDWAGGRQPQH
TRBJ2-7 TRBV4-3 ASSQAFGREISYEQY
TRBJ2-7 TRBV9 ASSPSGRADYEQY
TRBJ2-1 TRBV4-1 ASSPDLTYNEQF
TRBJ2-1 TRBV10-2 ASAAYYEQF
TRBJ1-1 TRBV10-3 AISESLGHEAF
TRBJ2-7 TRBV27 ASSFGRGALTYEQY
TRBJ2-7 TRBV2 ASIWSYEQY
TRBJ2-3 TRBV27 ASSSQEGLSTGTQY
TRBJ1-1 TRBV5-1 ASREGFGTEAF
TRBJ2-7 TRBV28 ASSLPNVLDWDEQY
TRBJ2-3 TRBV10-2 ASSESGDTQY
TRBJ2-2 TRBV19 ASSIDSWAARELF